This is a list of T cell receptor beta chains from one sample in a study of OX40 agonist ivuxolimab in advanced cancers. The table came from immunoSEQ multiplex PCR; TCRdb's copy has only in-frame clones and leaves some out. Counted here are 55,000 to 85,000 clones, approximately 91% occurring once; the ten biggest clones make up around 0.31%. Source: CD4+ or CD8+ T cells sorted from blood, taken in a trial of the OX40 agonist ivuxolimab. Receptors were obtained from an adult with an advanced solid tumor such as melanoma, head and neck, liver or kidney cancer. Both conserved end residues are part of each CDR3. The order of the fields is J gene, D gene, clone size, V gene, CDR3 DNA, CDR3 protein. The D gene is left open where the match is weak. The size field is filled for only some rows; it gives once, few, many or a size class.

TRBJ2-1	TRBD2	-	TRBV7-8	TGTGCCAGCAGCTCGAGGACTACGCTAGCGGGAGTGTCAAGTGAGCAGTTCTTC	CASSSRTTLAGVSSEQFF
TRBJ2-5	TRBD1	-	TRBV2	TGTGCCAGCAGTGCGTCCCCACAAGGGGGCCGGGAGACCCAGTACTTC	CASSASPQGGRETQYF
TRBJ1-5	-	-	TRBV6-6	TGTGCCAGCAGTTACTCGGGTTGGAATCAGCCCCAGCATTTT	CASSYSGWNQPQHF
TRBJ1-1	-	few	TRBV14	TGTGCCAGCAGCCGCCATGGGGTCCTAAGGAACACTGAAGCTTTCTTT	CASSRHGVLRNTEAFF
TRBJ2-1	-	once	TRBV20-1	TGCAGTGCTAGTCTGGCCAAGCAGTTCTTC	CSASLAKQFF
TRBJ1-2	-	-	TRBV28	TGTGCCGCGTCCAGCCCAACTCGTGGCTACGCCTTC	CAASSPTRGYAF
TRBJ1-1	-	-	TRBV30	TGTGCCTGGGGGCTTGGTACTGAAGCTTTCTTT	CAWGLGTEAFF
TRBJ2-7	TRBD1	once	TRBV19	TGTGCCAGTAGTACACAAAGGACAGGGGGCTCCTACGAGCAGTACTTC	CASSTQRTGGSYEQYF
TRBJ1-5	-	-	TRBV27	TGTGCCAGCAGTTTATTTGGGGCTAGTCAGCCCCAGCATTTT	CASSLFGASQPQHF
TRBJ2-5	TRBD2	-	TRBV18	TGTGCCAGCTCACCAGGGACTAGCGGGAGGGCCGGAGAGACCCAGTACTTC	CASSPGTSGRAGETQYF
TRBJ1-1	TRBD1	-	TRBV5-1	TGCGCCAGCAGCTTGGTACAGGGGCTGAAAACTGAAGCTTTCTTT	CASSLVQGLKTEAFF
TRBJ2-1	TRBD1	once	TRBV29-1	TGCAGCGTCAGGACAGGCAACAATGAGCAGTTCTTC	CSVRTGNNEQFF
TRBJ2-2	-	-	TRBV28	TGTGCCAGCAGTTCTTATCGACAAAACACCGGGGAGCTGTTTTTT	CASSSYRQNTGELFF
TRBJ1-2	-	-	TRBV28	TGTGCCAGCAGTTTTTCTGGGACAAATAACTATGGCTACACCTTC	CASSFSGTNNYGYTF
TRBJ1-1	-	-	TRBV7-9	TGTGCCAGCAGCACATCCGGGAGACGAGACGGGAACACTGAAGCTTTCTTT	CASSTSGRRDGNTEAFF
TRBJ2-5	-	-	TRBV29-1	TGCAGCACCTTGACTAGCCAAGAGACCCAGTACTTC	CSTLTSQETQYF
TRBJ2-4	-	-	TRBV4-1	TGCGCCAGCAGCCCTGGGACAACCCTCGCCAAAAACATTCAGTACTTC	CASSPGTTLAKNIQYF
TRBJ2-1	-	-	TRBV5-1	TGCGCCAGCAGCGTCTTGAATGAGCAGTTCTTC	CASSVLNEQFF
TRBJ2-5	TRBD2	once	TRBV19	TGTGCCAGTAGTATAGGAGGCACTAGCGGCATGGAGACCCAGTACTTC	CASSIGGTSGMETQYF
TRBJ1-1	-	-	TRBV6-1	TGTGCCAGCAGTATTCGACAGGACCCGAACACTGAAGCTTTCTTT	CASSIRQDPNTEAFF
TRBJ1-4	-	-	TRBV5-8	TGTGCCAGCAGCTCTAAACGAGGGAACGAAAAACTGTTTTTT	CASSSKRGNEKLFF
TRBJ2-7	-	-	TRBV29-1	TGCAGCGTTGTAGTGACGTCCAGCGAGCAGTACTTC	CSVVVTSSEQYF
TRBJ2-7	-	-	TRBV19	TGTGCCAGTAGTCCTATGGGACACCCTAACTACGAGCAGTACTTC	CASSPMGHPNYEQYF
TRBJ2-5	TRBD1	-	TRBV9	TGTGCCAGCAGCGTTGGGGTCGGAGGAGTGGGACAGGAGACCCAGTACTTC	CASSVGVGGVGQETQYF
TRBJ2-1	TRBD2	-	TRBV4-1	TGCGCCAGCAGCCCCGCTAGCGGGAGGGCCGGTAATGAGCAGTTCTTC	CASSPASGRAGNEQFF